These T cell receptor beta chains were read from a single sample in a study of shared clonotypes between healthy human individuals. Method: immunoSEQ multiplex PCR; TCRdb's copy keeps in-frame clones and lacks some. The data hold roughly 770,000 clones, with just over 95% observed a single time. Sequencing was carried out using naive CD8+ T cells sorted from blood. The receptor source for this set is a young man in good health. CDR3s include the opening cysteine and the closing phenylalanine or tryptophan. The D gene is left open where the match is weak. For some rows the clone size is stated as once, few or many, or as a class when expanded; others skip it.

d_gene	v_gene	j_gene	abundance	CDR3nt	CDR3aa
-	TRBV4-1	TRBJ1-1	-	TGCGCCAGCAGCCAAGTTGGATTAAGAAAGCCGATGGGCACTGAAGCTTTCTTT	CASSQVGLRKPMGTEAFF
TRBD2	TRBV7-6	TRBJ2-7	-	TGTGCCAGCAGCTCTCGGGACTACTACGAGCAGTACTTC	CASSSRDYYEQYF
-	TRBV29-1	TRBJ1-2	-	TGCAGCGTTGAAGTCAGGGGAGGCTACACCTTC	CSVEVRGGYTF
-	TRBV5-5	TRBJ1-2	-	TGTGCCAGCAGCTTGAACGGTCCTAGGATTGGCTACACCTTC	CASSLNGPRIGYTF
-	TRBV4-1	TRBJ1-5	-	TGCGCCAGCAGCCCACAGCCGGCAGATCAGCCCCAGCATTTT	CASSPQPADQPQHF
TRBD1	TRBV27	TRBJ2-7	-	TGTGCCAGCAGTCTCGCCGGACAGGGAACCTACGAGCAGTACTTC	CASSLAGQGTYEQYF
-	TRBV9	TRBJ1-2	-	TGTGCCAGCAGCGGAGGGATATTCTATGGCTACACCTTC	CASSGGIFYGYTF
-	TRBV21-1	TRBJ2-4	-	TGTGCCAGCAGCAACGGACTAGCGGGATTAGAAGCCAAAAACATTCAGTACTTC	CASSNGLAGLEAKNIQYF
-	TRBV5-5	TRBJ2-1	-	TGTGCCAGCAGCTTGGACATTAGCAATGAGCAGTTCTTC	CASSLDISNEQFF
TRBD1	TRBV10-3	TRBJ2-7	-	TGTGCCATCAGTGAGTCCACAGGGGTAAGGGAGCAGTACTTC	CAISESTGVREQYF
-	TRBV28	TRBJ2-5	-	TGTGCCAGCAGTTTCATGGAGGGGCAAGAGACCCAGTACTTC	CASSFMEGQETQYF
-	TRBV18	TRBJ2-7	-	TGTGCCAGCTCACCACCCGGGGGGCCCTACGAGCAGTACTTC	CASSPPGGPYEQYF
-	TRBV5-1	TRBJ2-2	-	TGCGCCAGCAGCTTGGGTAGCTCGAACACCGGGGAGCTGTTTTTT	CASSLGSSNTGELFF
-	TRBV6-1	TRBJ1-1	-	TGTGCCAGCAGTTCTGACACGAACACTGAAGCTTTCTTT	CASSSDTNTEAFF
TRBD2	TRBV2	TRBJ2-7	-	TGTGCCAGCAGTCTGACTAGCCCAGGGCCCGAGCAGTACTTC	CASSLTSPGPEQYF
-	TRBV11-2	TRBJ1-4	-	TGTGCCAGCAGCCCGATGGTTGGCAGGGTGGGTGAAAAACTGTTTTTT	CASSPMVGRVGEKLFF
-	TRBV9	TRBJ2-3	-	TGTGCCAGCAGCGCCCGTCCAAAGGGGACCGGGTCAGATACGCAGTATTTT	CASSARPKGTGSDTQYF
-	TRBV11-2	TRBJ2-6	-	TGTGCCAGCAGCGCCGACAGCTCTGGGGCCAACGTCCTGACTTTC	CASSADSSGANVLTF
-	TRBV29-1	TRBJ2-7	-	TGCAGCGGGGCAGGGGACTCCTACGAGCAGTACTTC	CSGAGDSYEQYF
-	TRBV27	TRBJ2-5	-	TGTGCCAGCAGTTTAGTCGGGAGCGGGGAGACCCAGTACTTC	CASSLVGSGETQYF
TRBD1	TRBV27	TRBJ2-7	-	TGTGCCAGCAGAGTGCCGGGACAGGCCTTAGGCGAGCAGTACTTC	CASRVPGQALGEQYF
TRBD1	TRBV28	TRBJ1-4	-	TGTGCCAGCAGTAGGGACAGGCCGAATGAAAAACTGTTTTTT	CASSRDRPNEKLFF
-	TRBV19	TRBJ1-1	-	TGTGCCAGTGGGGAAAATGACGGAAACACTGAAGCTTTCTTT	CASGENDGNTEAFF
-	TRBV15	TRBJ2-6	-	TGTGCCACCAGCAGAGAAGGACTCGGGGCCAACGTCCTGACTTTC	CATSREGLGANVLTF
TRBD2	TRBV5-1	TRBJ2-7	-	TGCGCCAGCAGTGGTAGCGGGAGATACGAGCAGTACTTC	CASSGSGRYEQYF
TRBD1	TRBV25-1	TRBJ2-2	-	TGTGCCAGCAGTGTTGGGACAGGGGTTACCGGGGAGCTGTTTTTT	CASSVGTGVTGELFF
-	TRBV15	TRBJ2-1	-	TGTGCCGTCTTGCTGCCTAATGAGCAGTTCTTC	CAVLLPNEQFF
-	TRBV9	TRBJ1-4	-	TGTGCCAGCAGCTCAAGGGGGGCCGGCAATGAAAAACTGTTTTTT	CASSSRGAGNEKLFF
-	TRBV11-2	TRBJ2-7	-	TGTGCCAGCAGCTTAGATCCAGGGGCCTACGAGCAGTACTTC	CASSLDPGAYEQYF
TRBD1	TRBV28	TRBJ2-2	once	TGTGCCAGCAGTTACCTTTATGAGGACAGGGAGGTGACCGGGGAGCTGTTTTTT	CASSYLYEDREVTGELFF
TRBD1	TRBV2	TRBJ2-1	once	TGTGCCAGCCGCAAGGGCCAGGACAGGTACAATGAGCAGTTCTTC	CASRKGQDRYNEQFF
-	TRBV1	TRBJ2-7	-	TGCACCAGCAGCCAAGAAGTAGGCGGGAGGCTCGCCTACGAGCAGTACTTC	CTSSQEVGGRLAYEQYF
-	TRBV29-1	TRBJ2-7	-	TGCAGCGTTGGTAAGAGGGGAAATGGCTCCTACGAGCAGTACTTC	CSVGKRGNGSYEQYF
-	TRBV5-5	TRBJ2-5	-	TGTGCCAGCAGCTTGAGGGTTACCCTTAAAACGGAGACCCAGTACTTC	CASSLRVTLKTETQYF
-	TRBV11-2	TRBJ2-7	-	TGTGCCAGCAGCGATGGACTCCTACGCCCCTACGAGCAGTACTTC	CASSDGLLRPYEQYF
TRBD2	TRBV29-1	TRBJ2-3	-	TGCAGCGTTGAAGAGCCGGGACTAGCGGGAGGATGGTCCACAGATACGCAGTATTTT	CSVEEPGLAGGWSTDTQYF
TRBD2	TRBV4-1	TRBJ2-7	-	TGCGCCAGCAGCCTTTTTGCCGGAGAAATAGCGGGAGCGAGTGAGCAGTACTTC	CASSLFAGEIAGASEQYF
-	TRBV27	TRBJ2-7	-	TGTGCCAGCAGTTTATCTAGGGGCCACGAGCAGTACTTC	CASSLSRGHEQYF
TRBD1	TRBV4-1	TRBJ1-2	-	TGCGCCAGCAGCCAAGAGGACAGGGCGGACTATGGCTACACCTTC	CASSQEDRADYGYTF
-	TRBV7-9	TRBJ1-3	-	TGTGCCAGCAGCTTAGGCGGGGCCTTCTCTGGAAACACCATATATTTT	CASSLGGAFSGNTIYF
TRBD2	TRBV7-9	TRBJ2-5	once	TGTGCCAGCAGCTTAGGCACTAGCGGGGAGTACCAAGAGACCCAGTACTTC	CASSLGTSGEYQETQYF
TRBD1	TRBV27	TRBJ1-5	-	TGTGCCAGCAGTTTTGGTCAGGGGGGCCAGCCCCAGCATTTT	CASSFGQGGQPQHF
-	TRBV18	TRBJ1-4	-	TGTGCCAGCTCACCCGTACCAAAACCTTTAAGTGAAAAACTGTTTTTT	CASSPVPKPLSEKLFF
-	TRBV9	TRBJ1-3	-	TGTGCCAGCAGGGCGAGCTCTGGAAACACCATATATTTT	CASRASSGNTIYF
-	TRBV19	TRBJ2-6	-	TGTGCCAGTAGTTTCTGGGACTCTGGGGCCAACGTCCTGACTTTC	CASSFWDSGANVLTF
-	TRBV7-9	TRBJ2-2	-	TGTGCCAGCAGCTCGACGGGGAACACCGGGGAGCTGTTTTTT	CASSSTGNTGELFF
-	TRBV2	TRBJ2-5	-	TGTGCCAGCAGAGGGGGGAGAGAGACCCAGTACTTC	CASRGGRETQYF
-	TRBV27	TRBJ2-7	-	TGTGCCAGCAGTACTACGGGTGGATCCTACGAGCAGTACTTC	CASSTTGGSYEQYF
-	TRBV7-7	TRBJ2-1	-	TGTGCTAGCAGCTCATTCGTCGGGGACTACAATGAGCAGTTCTTC	CASSSFVGDYNEQFF
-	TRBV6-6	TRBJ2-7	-	TGTGCCAGCAGCTTCGCCATACACTCCTACGAGCAGTACTTC	CASSFAIHSYEQYF
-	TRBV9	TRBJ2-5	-	TGTGCCAGCAGCGTAGGCGGCCAAAGCGTGGAGACCCAGTACTTC	CASSVGGQSVETQYF
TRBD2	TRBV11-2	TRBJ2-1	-	TGTGCCAGCAGCCGAAGGCTAGCGGGAGAGTATGAGCAGTTCTTC	CASSRRLAGEYEQFF
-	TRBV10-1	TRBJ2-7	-	TGCGCCAGCAGCCCGGGACCTAACCAAGAGCAGTACTTC	CASSPGPNQEQYF
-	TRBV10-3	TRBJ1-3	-	TGTGCCATCAGGGACCCAGGACTGAACTCTGGAAACACCATATATTTT	CAIRDPGLNSGNTIYF
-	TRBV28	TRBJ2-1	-	TGTGCCAGCAGTTTGCTGACCGGAGGGGAGCAGTTCTTC	CASSLLTGGEQFF